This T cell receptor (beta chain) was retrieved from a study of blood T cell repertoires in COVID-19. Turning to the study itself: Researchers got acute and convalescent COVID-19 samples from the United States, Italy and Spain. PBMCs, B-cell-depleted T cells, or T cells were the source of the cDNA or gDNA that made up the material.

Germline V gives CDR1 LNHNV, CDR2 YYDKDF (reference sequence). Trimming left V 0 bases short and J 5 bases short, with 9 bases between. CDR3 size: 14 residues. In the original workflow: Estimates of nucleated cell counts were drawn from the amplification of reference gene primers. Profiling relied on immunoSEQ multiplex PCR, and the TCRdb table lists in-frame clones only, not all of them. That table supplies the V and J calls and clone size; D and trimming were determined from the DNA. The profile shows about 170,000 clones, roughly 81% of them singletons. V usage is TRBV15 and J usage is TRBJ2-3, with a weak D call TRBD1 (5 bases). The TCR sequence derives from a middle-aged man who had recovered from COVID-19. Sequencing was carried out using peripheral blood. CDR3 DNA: TGTGCCACCAGCAGAGAAAGGGGTGAAGATACGCAGTATTTT. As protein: CATSRERGEDTQYF.